Given below is one T cell receptor beta chain in context. These data are taken from a study of T cells in Graves' hyperthyroidism and ophthalmopathy. J lost 2 bases, V lost 5 bases, and 8 bases had no gene match. This CDR3 region has 14 residues. Germline values: CDR1 DFQATT, CDR2 SNEGSKA (reference sequence). The CDR3 regions of TCR beta were amplified from RNA transcripts. The TCR CDR3 first-round RT-PCR relied on the HTBI primer set. TCRdb reprocessed the multiplex PCR reads with MiXCR, giving one entry per CDR3 protein. Of fewer than 650,000 distinct CDR3 sequences in the sample, about 15% were seen once.

The chain combines TRBV20-1 with TRBJ2-7, with 8 bases aligning to TRBD2. What was sequenced was blood. This sequence was found in a woman aged 40 to 50 with Graves' ophthalmopathy. CDR3 sequence reads: CSASRGGPTYEQYF. CDR3 bases: TGCAGTGCTTCCCGCGGGGGGCCCACCTACGAGCAGTACTTC.